The 24 T cell receptor beta chains in this list originate from one sample, sequenced in a study of blood T cell repertoires in COVID-19. The assay was immunoSEQ multiplex PCR, and TCRdb's table has in-frame clones only and misses some. This table holds 360,000 or so clones, 88% found once. The material sequenced was PBMCs or T cells enriched from blood (not recorded which). All receptors come from a woman in her thirties who had been exposed to COVID-19.

The chain has TRBV25-1 and TRBJ2-7; no firm D call. V lost 4 bases, J lost 3 bases, and 13 bases lay in between. The germline gives CDR1 MGHDK, CDR2 SYGVNS. The CDR3 contains 14 residues. CDR3 region: CASSAPGRGYEQYF. In DNA form, the CDR3 reads TGTGCCAGCAGTGCACCTGGCAGAGGCTACGAGCAGTACTTC.

CDR3 coding DNA: TGTGCCACCAGCACCCCTGACAGACAAAATCAGCCCCAGCATTTT. The encoded protein is CATSTPDRQNQPQHF. The rearrangement joins TRBV15 to TRBJ1-5, with D possibly being TRBD1 (5 bases). The CDR3 loop spans 15 amino acids. The germline CDR1 and CDR2 sequences are LNHNV and YYDKDF (reference sequence). The ends were cut back, 4 bases at V and 4 bases at J, with 14 bases in the middle.

The chain links TRBV28 to TRBJ1-1, with no clear D. The CDR3 contains 15 residues. V shed 2 bases and J shed 0 bases, with 10 bases lying between them. CDR1 is MDHEN and CDR2 is SYDVKM in the germline V gene. The CDR3 nucleotides read TGTGCCAGCAGTTTAGGGCCCAGCATGAACACTGAAGCTTTCTTT. It yields the protein CASSLGPSMNTEAFF.

The chain couples TRBV3-1 (or the pseudogene TRBV3-2) to TRBJ1-1; D ambiguous. There are 13 residues in the CDR3. V lost 5 bases and J lost 3, with 10 bases in between. Germline V gene lookup returns CDR1 LGHDT and CDR2 YNNKEL (reference sequence). CDR3 protein: CASSSGSHTEAFF. The CDR3 coding sequence is TGTGCCAGCAGCTCCGGGTCGCACACTGAAGCTTTCTTT.

The chain joins TRBV5-5 to TRBJ1-1, with a tentative D call TRBD1 (6 bases). The length of the CDR3 is 15 residues. V was cut by 4 bases and J by 2 bases, with 15 bases left in between. Germline values: CDR1 SGHKS, CDR2 YYEKEE (reference sequence). The CDR3 DNA is TGTGCCAGCAGCCCGGGGCAGGGGCTAAACACTGAAGCTTTCTTT. Translating it yields CASSPGQGLNTEAFF.

This clone showed up just a few times. The genes are TRBV28 and TRBJ1-3; D unresolved. The CDR3 runs to 14 residues. Germline V CDR1 and CDR2: MDHEN, SYDVKM. The germline V and J ends were trimmed by 3 bases and 1 base, with 7 bases remaining between them. DNA for the CDR3: TGTGCCAGCAGTTTGTCGGGGTCTGGAAACACCATATATTTT. Its translation is CASSLSGSGNTIYF.

The sample holds one count of this clone. V usage is TRBV6-5 and J usage is TRBJ2-7; 11 bases fit TRBD2. This CDR3 has 14 amino acids. Germline trimming cut 6 bases from V and 2 bases from J; bases unmatched to any gene: 3. CDR1 is MNHEY, CDR2 SVGAGI, per germline. CDR3 coding DNA: TGTGCCAGCAGGAAACTAGCGGGAGCCTACGAGCAGTACTTC. Protein sequence: CASRKLAGAYEQYF.

This clone was found a few times. The chain recombines TRBV5-1 with TRBJ2-2; the D gene is possibly TRBD1 (6 bases). This CDR3 is 15 amino acids long. Looked up from germline, CDR1 is SGHRS and CDR2 is YFSETQ. The germline V and J ends were trimmed by 6 bases and 0 bases, with 12 bases remaining between them. The CDR3 coding sequence is TGCGCCAGCACCCAGGACAGTCCGAACACCGGGGAGCTGTTTTTT. It specifies CASTQDSPNTGELFF.

V and J are TRBV5-1 and TRBJ2-3; a possible D gene is TRBD2 (5 bases). Germline values: CDR1 SGHRS, CDR2 YFSETQ. CDR3 size: 13 residues. Trimming took 7 bases from V and 1 from J, leaving 10 bases between them. DNA of the CDR3: TGCGCCAGCCTACGGGATCGCACAGATACGCAGTATTTT. Its protein product is CASLRDRTDTQYF.

This chain joins TRBV7-9 and TRBJ2-1; maybe TRBD2 (6 bases). CDR1 and CDR2 (germline): SEHNR, FQNEAQ (reference sequence). Trimming left V 3 bases short and J 9 bases short, with 15 bases between. There are 14 residues in the CDR3. For the CDR3, the DNA is TGTGCCAGCAGCTTTAGCGGAGGCCTTCTTGAGCAGTTCTTC. It specifies CASSFSGGLLEQFF.

As to this clone: An end of the junction differs from the germline gene, which may be a read error. V gene TRBV28 combines with J gene TRBJ2-1; 15 bases fit TRBD2. The germline V gene has CDR1 MDHEN and CDR2 SYDVKM. The CDR3 loop spans 17 amino acids. CDR3 protein: CASSSPGTSGRKNEQLF. CDR3 DNA: TGTGCCAGCAGTTCGCCCGGGACTAGCGGGAGGAAGAATGAGCAGCTCTTC.

J is TRBJ2-1 and V is TRBV27, with 13 bases identical to TRBD2. V gave up 2 bases and J gave up 3 bases; unmatched junction bases: 10. The CDR3 is 19 amino acids. Germline V CDR1 and CDR2: MNHEY, SMNVEV (reference sequence). CDR3 sequence: CASSLPPGLAGVSYNEQFF. The DNA for the CDR3 is TGTGCCAGCAGTTTACCCCCCGGACTAGCGGGAGTGAGCTACAATGAGCAGTTCTTC.

This clone was detected a few times. This rearrangement joins TRBV19 to TRBJ2-3; 9 bases line up with TRBD1. This CDR3 is 15 amino acids long. After removal of 3 bases from V and 5 bases from J, the junction contained 6 bases not matched to a gene. Germline values: CDR1 LNHDA, CDR2 SQIVND (reference sequence). The CDR3 DNA follows: TGTGCCAGTAGTATTATGGGACAGGGAGTAGATACGCAGTATTTT. This sequence encodes CASSIMGQGVDTQYF.

This sequence joins TRBV28 and TRBJ2-7; D may be TRBD2 (6 bases). The germline gives CDR1 MDHEN, CDR2 SYDVKM. The CDR3 length is 13 residues. V was clipped by 3 bases and J by 7 bases, with 13 bases between them. The CDR3 DNA is TGTGCCAGCAGTTTTGGTGGAGGGCTGGAGCAGTACTTC. Residues: CASSFGGGLEQYF.

This chain joins TRBV4-2 and TRBJ1-4; no reliable D call. The germline V and J ends were trimmed by 6 bases and 5 bases, with 13 bases remaining between them. Germline-derived CDR1 and CDR2 are LGHNA and YNFKEQ. The CDR3 totals 14 residues. The CDR3 reads CASRQQSGNEKLFF. CDR3 nucleotide sequence: TGTGCCAGCAGACAACAGAGCGGGAATGAAAAACTGTTTTTT.

The V and J genes are TRBV6-4 and TRBJ2-5, with TRBD1 matching over 10 bases. CDR3 length: 16 amino acids. The V and J ends lost 2 bases and 3 bases, in that order; junction bases with no gene match: 6. Germline CDR1 reads MRHNA; CDR2 reads SNTAGT. This CDR3 is CASSDAPGQGKETQYF. The CDR3 region has the DNA TGTGCCAGCAGTGACGCCCCGGGACAGGGGAAAGAGACCCAGTACTTC.

The chain uses TRBV7-9 and TRBJ2-7; 8 bases are shared with TRBD1. The germline V gene has CDR1 SEHNR and CDR2 FQNEAQ (reference sequence). Unmatched junction bases numbered 0, after V lost 5 bases and J lost 0 bases. CDR3 length: 13 residues. This chain's CDR3 is CASSGQGSYEQYF. The CDR3 DNA sequence: TGTGCCAGCAGCGGACAGGGCTCCTACGAGCAGTACTTC.

V is TRBV12-5 and J is TRBJ2-2; 8 nucleotides line up with TRBD2. Germline values: CDR1 LGHNT, CDR2 FRNRAP. This CDR3 spans 17 amino acids. V shed 3 bases and J 0 bases; nucleotides not matched to a gene: 6. The CDR3 spells CASGFSPGLANTGELFF. The CDR3, as DNA: TGTGCTAGTGGTTTTTCCCCGGGACTAGCGAACACCGGGGAGCTGTTTTTT.

Points on this clone: An end of the junction differs from the germline gene, which may be a read error. This chain uses TRBV11-3 with TRBJ1-3, with D unclear. Germline lookup yields CDR1 SGHNT and CDR2 YENEEA. This CDR3 has 15 amino acids. The CDR3 region is CANITSGPTGSTIYF. CDR3 nucleotides: TGTGCCAACATTACAAGCGGGCCTACTGGAAGCACCATATATTTT.

The chain combines TRBV11-2 with TRBJ2-3; TRBD2 is a possible D gene (6 bases). V lost 6 bases, J lost 4 bases, and 17 bases lay in between. CDR3 length: 15 residues. The germline CDR1 and CDR2 sequences are SGHAT and FQNNGV. CDR3 sequence: CASSLNLGEADTQYF. The CDR3 DNA follows: TGTGCCAGCAGTCTGAACCTGGGGGAGGCAGATACGCAGTATTTT.

The V and J genes are TRBV19 and TRBJ2-3; 12 nucleotides align to TRBD2. Losses at the gene ends were 7 bases for V and 1 base for J; bases not matched to a gene: 3. CDR1 is LNHDA, CDR2 SQIVND, per germline (reference sequence). This CDR3 spans 15 amino acids. CDR3 loop: CASIPSGRGTDTQYF. The CDR3 DNA reads as TGTGCCAGTATCCCTAGCGGGAGGGGCACAGATACGCAGTATTTT.

The V call is TRBV19, the J call TRBJ2-1; 7 bases agree with TRBD2. V lost 0 bases, J lost 16 bases, and 9 bases stayed unmatched. The CDR3 runs 13 residues. Germline values: CDR1 LNHDA, CDR2 SQIVND (reference sequence). The CDR3 reads CASSIEGSSGPFF. CDR3 DNA sequence: TGTGCCAGTAGTATAGAGGGGTCTAGCGGACCCTTCTTC.

The chain is built from TRBV24-1 and TRBJ2-3; tentative D call: TRBD1 (5 bases). The CDR3 covers 13 residues. V was trimmed by 6 bases and J by 1 base, leaving 7 bases between them. Germline V gene sequence: CDR1 KGHDR, CDR2 SFDVKD. The CDR3 loop reads CATSKGGTDTQYF. The CDR3 coding sequence is TGTGCCACCAGTAAAGGGGGCACAGATACGCAGTATTTT.

This chain connects TRBV5-1 to TRBJ2-7; 7 positions agree with TRBD2. The CDR3 is 13 residues long. J lost 6 bases, V lost 5 bases, and 8 bases had no gene match. Germline V lookup: CDR1 SGHRS, CDR2 YFSETQ. The CDR3 is CASSPRGEGEQYF. The CDR3 bases are TGCGCCAGCAGTCCCCGGGGGGAGGGCGAGCAGTACTTC.